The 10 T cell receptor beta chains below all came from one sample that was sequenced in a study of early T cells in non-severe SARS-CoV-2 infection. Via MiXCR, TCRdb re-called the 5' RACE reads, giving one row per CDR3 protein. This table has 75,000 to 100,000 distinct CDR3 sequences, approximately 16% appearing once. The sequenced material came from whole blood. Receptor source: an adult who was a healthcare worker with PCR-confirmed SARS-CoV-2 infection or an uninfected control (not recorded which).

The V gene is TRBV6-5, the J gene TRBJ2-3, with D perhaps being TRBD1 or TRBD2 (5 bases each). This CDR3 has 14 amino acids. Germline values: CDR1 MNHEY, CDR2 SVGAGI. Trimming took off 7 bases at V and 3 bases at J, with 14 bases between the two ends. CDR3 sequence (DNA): TGTGCCAGCACTCCCTTGGGGGTTACAGATACGCAGTATTTT. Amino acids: CASTPLGVTDTQYF.

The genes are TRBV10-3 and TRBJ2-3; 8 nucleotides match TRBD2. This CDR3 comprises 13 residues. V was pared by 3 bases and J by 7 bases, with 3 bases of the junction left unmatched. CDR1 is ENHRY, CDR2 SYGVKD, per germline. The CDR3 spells CAISDSGEYTQYF. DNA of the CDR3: TGTGCCATCAGTGATAGCGGGGAATATACGCAGTATTTT.

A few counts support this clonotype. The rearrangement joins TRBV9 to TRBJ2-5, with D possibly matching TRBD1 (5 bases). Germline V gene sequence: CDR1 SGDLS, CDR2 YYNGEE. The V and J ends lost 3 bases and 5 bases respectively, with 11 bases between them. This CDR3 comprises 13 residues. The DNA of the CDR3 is TGTGCCAGCAGCGGGGGCGGCACGGAGACCCAGTACTTC. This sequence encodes CASSGGGTETQYF.

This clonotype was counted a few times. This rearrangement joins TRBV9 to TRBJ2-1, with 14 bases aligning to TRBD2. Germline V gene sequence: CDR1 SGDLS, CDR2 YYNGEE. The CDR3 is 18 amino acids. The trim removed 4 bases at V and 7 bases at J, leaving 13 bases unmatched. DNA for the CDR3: TGTGCCAGCAGCTCCCCGACTAGCGGGAGGGCCTCGAGAAATGAGCAGTTCTTC. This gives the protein CASSSPTSGRASRNEQFF.

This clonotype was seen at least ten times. The DNA of the CDR3 is TGTGCCAGCAGTTTAGCGGTATTCGGTCGCTACAATGAGCAGTTCTTC. Amino acids: CASSLAVFGRYNEQFF. The chain joins TRBV12-3 or TRBV12-4 to TRBJ2-1; D gene unclear. This CDR3 has 16 amino acids. Trimming removed 0 bases at V and 3 bases at J, with 12 bases between.

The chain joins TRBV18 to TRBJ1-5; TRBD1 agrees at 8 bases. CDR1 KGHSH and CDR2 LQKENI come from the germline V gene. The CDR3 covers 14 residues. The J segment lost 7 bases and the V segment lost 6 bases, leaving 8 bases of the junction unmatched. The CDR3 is CASSPGQGDQPQHF. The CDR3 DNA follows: TGTGCCAGCTCCCCCGGACAGGGTGACCAGCCCCAGCATTTT.

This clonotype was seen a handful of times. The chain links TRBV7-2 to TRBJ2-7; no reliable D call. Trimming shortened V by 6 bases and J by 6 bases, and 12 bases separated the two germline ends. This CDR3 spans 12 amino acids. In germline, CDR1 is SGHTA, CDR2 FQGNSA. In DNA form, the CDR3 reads TGTGCCAGCAGAATGGGGTTCTCCGAGCAGTACTTC. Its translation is CASRMGFSEQYF.

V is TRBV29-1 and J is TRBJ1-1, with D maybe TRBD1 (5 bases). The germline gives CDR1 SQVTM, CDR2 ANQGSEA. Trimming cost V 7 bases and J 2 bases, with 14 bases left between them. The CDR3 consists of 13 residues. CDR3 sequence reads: CSGEEGINTEAFF. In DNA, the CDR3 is TGCAGCGGGGAGGAGGGGATCAACACTGAAGCTTTCTTT.

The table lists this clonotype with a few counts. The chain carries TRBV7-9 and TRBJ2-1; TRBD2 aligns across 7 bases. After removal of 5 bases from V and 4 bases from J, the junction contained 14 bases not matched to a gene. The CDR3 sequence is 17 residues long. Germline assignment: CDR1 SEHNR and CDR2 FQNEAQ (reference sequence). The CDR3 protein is CASSPGFTSGIYNEQFF. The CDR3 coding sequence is TGTGCCAGCAGCCCCGGGTTTACGAGCGGGATTTACAATGAGCAGTTCTTC.

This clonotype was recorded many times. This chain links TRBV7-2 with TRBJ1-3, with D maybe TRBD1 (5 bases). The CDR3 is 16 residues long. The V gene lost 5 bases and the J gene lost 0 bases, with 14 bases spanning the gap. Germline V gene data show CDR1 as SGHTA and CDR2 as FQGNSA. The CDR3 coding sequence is TGTGCCAGCAGCCCGGGACTGATGAGCTCTGGAAACACCATATATTTT. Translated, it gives CASSPGLMSSGNTIYF.